This section outlines one T cell receptor (beta chain) sequence together with its context. What it recognizes is unknown. These data come from a study of OX40 agonist ivuxolimab in advanced cancers. Study results and caveats: On average, CD8+ T cells had more expanded clones than CD4+. Among the nonresponders, some also had low normalized T-cell clonal expansion.

The CDR3 spans 15 residues. The V end was cut by 6 bases, the J end by 8 bases, with 19 bases between. TCRdb keeps only in-frame clones here, not all; method: immunoSEQ multiplex PCR. The sample contains about 72,000 clones, roughly nine tenths of which appear only once. The chain is built from TRBV23-1 and TRBJ1-4; TRBD1 might be the D (6 bases). TRBV23-1 belongs to the ORF category, with a function that is uncertain. The origin of this receptor is an adult with an advanced solid tumor such as melanoma, head and neck, liver or kidney cancer. The sequencing used CD4+ or CD8+ T cells sorted from blood, collected in a trial of the OX40 agonist ivuxolimab. CDR3 protein: CASSYKGDIREKLFF. CDR3 DNA sequence: TGCGCCAGCAGCTACAAAGGGGACATTCGGGAAAAACTGTTTTTT.